Many counts were recorded for the clone carrying this T cell receptor beta chain. What it recognizes is unknown. CDR3 length: 15 residues. The V gene's germline CDR1 is ENHRY and CDR2 SYGVKD. Between the trimmed V and J ends, which lost 3 bases and 5 bases, there was a span of 13 bases. This entry belongs to a study of read filtering for tumor transcriptome and immune sequencing. Study-wide background: TCR-mapped reads were about 4 to 11 million with IR-seq versus about 75 to 1,400 with RNA-seq.

From 300 to 400 ng of RNA, a library with molecular barcoded alpha/delta and beta/gamma adaptors was made. One entry per CDR3 protein, called by TCRdb with MiXCR from the reads. The sample holds about 21,000 distinct CDR3 sequences, 22% seen once. Findings of the study overall: In IR-seq, single-read clonotypes were approximately 79% of clonotypes but around 3.5% of reads.

The V and J genes are TRBV10-3 and TRBJ2-2; weak D call: TRBD2 (6 bases). The sequenced sample was a population of CD138-negative cells sorted from bone marrow. The TCR was taken from a donor over 35 with multiple myeloma. CDR3 region: CAISDPGVGTGELFF. The CDR3 nucleotides read TGTGCCATCAGTGATCCGGGGGTCGGAACCGGGGAGCTGTTTTTT.